Listed below are T cell receptor beta chains from one sample, sequenced in a study of CD4+ T cells in melanoma. Here immunoSEQ multiplex PCR was the method, and the copy in TCRdb shows in-frame clones only, minus some. The data show about 140,000 clones, nearly 95% seen once. Receptor source: a human donor with melanoma. Both conserved end residues are part of each CDR3. A D gene is named only where the DNA matches it firmly. Clone size is given for some rows only: seen once, a few or many times, or a class if the clone is expanded.

clone_size,v_call,d_call,j_call,cdr3_length,cdr3_aa,cdr3_nt
NA,TRBV5-1,NA,TRBJ1-2,14,CASSLVAQNYGYTF,TGCGCCAGCAGCTTGGTCGCGCAGAACTATGGCTACACCTTC
NA,TRBV2,TRBD2,TRBJ2-3,15,CASKQLAESTDTQYF,TGTGCCAGCAAGCAACTAGCGGAGAGCACAGATACGCAGTATTTT
NA,TRBV11-2,NA,TRBJ2-7,14,CASSLVPGSYEQYF,TGTGCCAGCAGCTTAGTTCCAGGGTCCTACGAGCAGTACTTC
NA,TRBV29-1,TRBD2,TRBJ2-7,14,CSVEASGGSYEQYF,TGCAGCGTTGAAGCTAGCGGGGGATCATACGAGCAGTACTTC
NA,TRBV7-8,NA,TRBJ2-5,16,CASSLEGLEGGETQYF,TGTGCCAGCAGCTTAGAGGGGCTAGAAGGGGGGGAGACCCAGTACTTC
NA,TRBV18,TRBD1,TRBJ1-1,18,CASSPDRDRGYWHTEAFF,TGTGCCAGCTCACCTGATCGAGACAGGGGGTATTGGCACACTGAAGCTTTCTTT
NA,TRBV9,NA,TRBJ1-1,13,CATPSGALSEAFF,TGTGCCACCCCCTCGGGGGCGCTCTCTGAAGCTTTCTTT
NA,TRBV30,NA,TRBJ2-3,12,CAWSVSSDTQYF,TGTGCCTGGAGTGTATCGTCGGATACGCAGTATTTT
NA,TRBV10-1,TRBD1,TRBJ1-1,13,CASSRTGDGEAFF,TGCGCCAGCAGTCGGACAGGGGATGGTGAAGCTTTCTTT
NA,TRBV7-2,NA,TRBJ2-7,12,CASSLVPYEQYF,TGTGCCAGCAGCTTAGTGCCCTACGAGCAGTACTTC
NA,TRBV19,TRBD1,TRBJ1-2,16,CASSSPGQGLNYGYTF,TGTGCCAGTAGTTCCCCGGGACAGGGACTCAACTATGGCTACACCTTC
NA,TRBV27,NA,TRBJ1-5,16,CASSNNVRGLNQPQHF,TGTGCCAGCAGTAATAACGTCAGGGGTCTCAATCAGCCCCAGCATTTT
NA,TRBV15,NA,TRBJ1-5,16,CATSRFAGLGNQPQHF,TGTGCCACCAGCAGATTCGCAGGGCTTGGCAATCAGCCCCAGCATTTT
NA,TRBV11-2,TRBD1,TRBJ2-5,17,CASSLEGDRGPEGTQYF,TGTGCCAGCAGCTTAGAAGGGGACAGGGGACCTGAGGGGACCCAGTACTTC
once,TRBV6-1,NA,TRBJ1-2,15,CASSEEVPRVGGYTF,TGTGCCAGCAGTGAAGAGGTCCCCAGGGTGGGCGGCTACACCTTC
NA,TRBV2,TRBD1,TRBJ2-5,16,CASYPDRRGREETQYF,TGTGCCAGCTACCCGGACCGCAGGGGGCGGGAAGAGACCCAGTACTTC
NA,TRBV15,TRBD2,TRBJ2-3,16,CATSRGDRGGLDTQYF,TGTGCCACCAGCAGAGGTGACCGGGGGGGGTTAGATACGCAGTATTTT